What follows describes a single TCR beta chain. The data stem from a study of CD8 T cells in Susac syndrome. RNA was extracted with the RNeasy kit, and a quantity of about 0.45 to 1 ug was reverse transcribed using random hexamers. TCRdb analysed the immunoSEQ multiplex PCR reads with MiXCR anew, one entry per CDR3 protein. The table records 150,000 to 200,000 distinct CDR3 sequences, around 94% of them present only once. This CDR3 has 15 residues. Trimming removed 8 bases from V and 7 bases from J, with 18 bases in between. Per germline, CDR1 SNHLY and CDR2 FYNNEI. The sequenced sample consisted of CD4+ T cells from PBMCs. The rearrangement joins TRBV2 to TRBJ1-6; no clear D gene. This receptor was obtained from a human donor in good health. CDR3 in amino acids: CASSATPTWNSPLHF. The CDR3 region has the DNA TGTGCCAGCTCAGCTACTCCTACGTGGAATTCACCCCTCCACTTT.